This TCR beta chain emerged from a study of OX40 agonist ivuxolimab in advanced cancers. At the level of the study: Patients were dosed with the agonistic anti-OX40 (CD134) antibody ivuxolimab. Three patients, one with hepatocellular carcinoma and two with cutaneous melanoma, achieved partial responses. Study-wide results and caveats: Both CD4+ and CD8+ T cell populations in blood had undergone clonal expansion by week 6 at 0.1 to 3.0 mg/kg.

To note about this clone: What it binds is unknown. Germline and junction disagree at one end, which may indicate a read error.

Germline loops: CDR1 SGHNT, CDR2 YENEEA. This CDR3 comprises 15 residues. The repertoire was sequenced with immunoSEQ multiplex PCR; TCRdb's copy has only in-frame clones and lacks some. The top ten clones hold about 10% of a sample with roughly 34,000 clones, approximately 80% of them seen once. The chain employs TRBV11-3 and TRBJ2-5, with 9 bases matching TRBD2. The source is an adult with an advanced solid tumor such as melanoma, head and neck, liver or kidney cancer. The input for sequencing was CD4+ or CD8+ T cells sorted from blood, taken in a trial of the OX40 agonist ivuxolimab. The CDR3 region has the DNA TGTGCCAGCAGCGGTGGGACTAGCTTACAAGAGACCCGGTACTTC. This sequence encodes CASSGGTSLQETRYF. Full variable domain (missing parts from reference TRBV11-3 and TRBJ2-5): EAGVVQSPRYKIIEKKQPVAFWCNPISGHNTLYWYLQNLGQGPELLIRYENEEAVDDSQLPKDRFSAERLKGVDSTLKIQPAELGDSAVYLCASSGGTSLQETRYFGPGTRLLVL.